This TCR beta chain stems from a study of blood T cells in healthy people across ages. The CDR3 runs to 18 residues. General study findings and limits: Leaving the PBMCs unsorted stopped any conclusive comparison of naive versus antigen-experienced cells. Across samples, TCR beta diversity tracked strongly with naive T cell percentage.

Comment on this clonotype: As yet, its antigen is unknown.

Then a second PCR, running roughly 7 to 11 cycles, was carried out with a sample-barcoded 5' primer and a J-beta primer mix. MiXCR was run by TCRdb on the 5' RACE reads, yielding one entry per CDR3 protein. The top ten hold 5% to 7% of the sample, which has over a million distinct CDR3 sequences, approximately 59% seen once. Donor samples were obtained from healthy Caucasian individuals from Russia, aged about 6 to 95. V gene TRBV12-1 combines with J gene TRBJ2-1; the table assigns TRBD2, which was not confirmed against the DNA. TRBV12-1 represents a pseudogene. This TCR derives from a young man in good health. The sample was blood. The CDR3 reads CVSSFGGTRSRAFHEQFF. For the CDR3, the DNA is TGTGTCAGCAGCTTTGGCGGGACTAGGAGTCGGGCTTTCCATGAGCAGTTCTTC.